The clone carrying this T cell receptor beta chain was seen more than once but under ten times. Its specificity is unknown. Other DNA sequences within the sample encode an identical CDR3. Sequencing relied on a cDNA template that was reverse transcribed from extracted RNA. Sequenced by immunoSEQ multiplex PCR; TCRdb stores in-frame clones only, minus some. This table holds some 180,000 clones, approximately 50% found once. The sample's treatment: oral pan-JAK inhibitor, 5-10 mg twice daily. This sample stems from a study of CD8+ T cells in alopecia areata. The CDR3 sequence is 15 residues long. CDR1 is LNHDA, CDR2 SQIVND, per germline (reference sequence). Between the trimmed V and J ends, which lost 3 bases and 0 bases, there was a span of 9 bases. Notes on the study in general: TCRs were shared less clearly across patients than in mice, possibly for HLA-related reasons. Expanded CD8+ clones among the top 100, as well as scalp clonality, were significantly decreased by tofacitinib.

The chain uses TRBV19 and TRBJ2-1; TRBD2 might be the D (5 bases). The receptor was derived from a human donor with alopecia areata. Here the sequenced sample was CD8+ T cells sorted from blood, taken at week 52, from a patient treated with tofacitinib. The CDR3 sequence: CASSIGLSSYNEQFF. DNA for the CDR3: TGTGCCAGTAGTATTGGACTGAGCTCCTACAATGAGCAGTTCTTC.